These 14 T cell receptor beta chains were sequenced from one sample in a study of T cell responses to AZD1222 COVID-19 vaccine. Generated by immunoSEQ multiplex PCR, the TCRdb table keeps only in-frame clones and is missing some. The data hold about 120,000 clones, with roughly nine tenths observed a single time. The starting material was peripheral blood, obtained on day 0 of AZD1222 vaccination. The receptors come from an adult in good health.

The CDR3 loop is CASKGTHNEQFF. The DNA of the CDR3 is TGTGCCAGCAAGGGGACCCACAATGAGCAGTTCTTC. The gene calls are TRBV3-1 (or the pseudogene TRBV3-2) and TRBJ2-1, with D perhaps assigned TRBD1 or TRBD2 (5 bases each). The V and J ends lost 7 bases and 5 bases respectively, with 9 bases between them. The CDR3 is 12 residues long. The germline V gene encodes CDR1 LGHDT and CDR2 YNNKEL (reference sequence).

The CDR3 DNA reads TGTGCCAGCACGACAGGGAGTCAGCCCCAGCATTTT. Residues: CASTTGSQPQHF. The chain carries TRBV6-5 and TRBJ1-5, with 7 bases fitting TRBD1. J lost 6 bases, V lost 7 bases, and 3 bases had no gene match. Germline lookup yields CDR1 MNHEY and CDR2 SVGAGI. The CDR3 has 12 residues.

J is TRBJ1-2 and V is TRBV30; no clear D. This CDR3 spans 11 amino acids. The V gene's germline CDR1 is GTSNPN and CDR2 SVGIG (reference sequence). Trimming shortened V by 0 bases and J by 8 bases, and 7 bases separated the two germline ends. The CDR3 loop is CAWSVLRGYTF. The CDR3 nucleotides are TGTGCCTGGAGTGTATTAAGGGGCTACACCTTC.

For the CDR3, the DNA is TGCGCCAGCAGCGTTCGACAGGGGAGGAACACTGAAGCTTTCTTT. Protein: CASSVRQGRNTEAFF. The chain joins TRBV5-1 to TRBJ1-1; 8 nucleotides align to TRBD1. The V and J ends lost 4 bases and 1 base, in that order; junction bases with no gene match: 6. Germline-derived CDR1 and CDR2 are SGHRS and YFSETQ. This CDR3 contains 15 residues.

The chain has TRBV19 and TRBJ1-2, with D uncertain. The CDR3 has 16 amino acids. Trimming shortened V by 1 base and J by 0 bases, and 12 bases separated the two germline ends. Germline CDR1 LNHDA, CDR2 SQIVND (reference sequence). The CDR3 spells CASSIVGFRSNYGYTF. CDR3 sequence (DNA): TGTGCCAGTAGTATAGTGGGGTTCCGCTCTAACTATGGCTACACCTTC.

The chain employs TRBV9 and TRBJ2-5, with a possible D match to TRBD2 (6 bases). Germline CDR1 and CDR2: SGDLS and YYNGEE. Trimming took off 5 bases at V and 0 bases at J, with 14 bases between the two ends. CDR3 size: 15 residues. The DNA of the CDR3 is TGTGCCAGCAGTTGGGGACTCACGTACCAAGAGACCCAGTACTTC. It specifies CASSWGLTYQETQYF.

This chain joins TRBV24-1 and TRBJ2-7, with TRBD2 identical over 12 bases. This CDR3 is 18 amino acids long. In germline, CDR1 is KGHDR, CDR2 SFDVKD. With V trimmed by 6 bases and J by 3 bases, 14 bases remained unmatched. Here the CDR3 DNA reads TGTGCCACCAGTTCGGGACTAGCGGGCCCCGGAGGACACTACGAGCAGTACTTC. Its translation is CATSSGLAGPGGHYEQYF.

V is TRBV18 and J is TRBJ1-2; unclear D gene. The length of the CDR3 is 13 residues. Germline V gene lookup returns CDR1 KGHSH and CDR2 LQKENI. V gave up 6 bases and J gave up 6 bases, with 14 bases separating them. The CDR3 reads CASSPGEVHGYTF. The CDR3 coding sequence is TGTGCCAGCTCGCCGGGTGAGGTCCATGGCTACACCTTC.

In DNA, the CDR3 is TGTGCCAGCAGCTGGTTGACTAGCGGGAGTGCCGGGGAGCTGTTTTTT. This translates into CASSWLTSGSAGELFF. The rearrangement links TRBV5-6 to TRBJ2-2; TRBD2 matches at 12 bases. This CDR3 is built from 16 residues. The germline CDR1 and CDR2 sequences are SGHDT and YYEEEE. Losses at the gene ends were 3 bases for V and 6 bases for J; bases not matched to a gene: 6.

The chain is built from TRBV11-2 and TRBJ2-5; D is unresolved. Germline CDR1 and CDR2: SGHAT and FQNNGV. V was pared by 5 bases and J by 6 bases, with 16 bases between. The CDR3 loop spans 14 amino acids. The CDR3 is CASSPLRGEQTQYF. The CDR3 nucleotides read TGTGCCAGCAGCCCCCTTCGCGGTGAGCAGACCCAGTACTTC.

The chain combines TRBV5-1 with TRBJ2-7, with D possibly TRBD1 on 6 matching bases. Germline V gives CDR1 SGHRS, CDR2 YFSETQ. The V end lost 1 base, the J end lost 5 bases, and 10 bases lay between the germline ends. This CDR3 contains 13 residues. The DNA for the CDR3 is TGCGCCAGCAGCTTGACAGGGAGCAACGAGCAGTACTTC. Protein product: CASSLTGSNEQYF.

A single count supports this clone. The V and J genes are TRBV9 and TRBJ2-3; 7 nucleotides align to TRBD2. Germline CDR1 reads SGDLS; CDR2 reads YYNGEE. This CDR3 region has 15 residues. V lost 2 bases, J lost 0 bases, and 3 bases stayed unmatched. DNA of the CDR3: TGTGCCAGCAGCGTCACTAGCGTAAGCACAGATACGCAGTATTTT. This sequence encodes CASSVTSVSTDTQYF.

The V gene is TRBV27, the J gene TRBJ2-1; 10 bases agree with TRBD1. V dropped 6 bases and J dropped 4; count of bases not matched to a gene: 18. This CDR3 region has 19 residues. Germline-derived CDR1 and CDR2 are MNHEY and SMNVEV (reference sequence). CDR3 nucleotides: TGTGCCAGCAGGATCTTGGGACAGGGGATGTTTCCGGAGTACAATGAGCAGTTCTTC. Protein product: CASRILGQGMFPEYNEQFF.

The chain combines TRBV27 with TRBJ1-2, with D possibly being TRBD1 (6 bases). V was pared by 0 bases and J by 8 bases, with 16 bases between. Germline V gene lookup returns CDR1 MNHEY and CDR2 SMNVEV (reference sequence). CDR3 length: 15 residues. CDR3 residues: CASSLSVNRVDGYTF. The CDR3 nucleotides read TGTGCCAGCAGTTTATCGGTTAACAGGGTGGACGGCTACACCTTC.